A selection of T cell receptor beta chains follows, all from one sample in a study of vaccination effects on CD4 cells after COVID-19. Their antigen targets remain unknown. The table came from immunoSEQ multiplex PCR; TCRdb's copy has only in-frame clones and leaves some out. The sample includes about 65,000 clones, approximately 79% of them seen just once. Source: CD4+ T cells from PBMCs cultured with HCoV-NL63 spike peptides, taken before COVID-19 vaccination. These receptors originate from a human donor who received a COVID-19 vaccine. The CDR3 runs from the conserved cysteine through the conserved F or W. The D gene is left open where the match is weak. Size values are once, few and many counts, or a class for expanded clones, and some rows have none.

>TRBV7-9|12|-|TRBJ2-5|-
TGTGCCAGCAGTCGACAGCAAGAGACCCAGTACTTC
CASSRQQETQYF
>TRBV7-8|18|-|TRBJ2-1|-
TGTGCCAGCAGCTTAGTGGGGGTCGGGGGCGCCAAAGGCCATGAGCAGTTCTTC
CASSLVGVGGAKGHEQFF
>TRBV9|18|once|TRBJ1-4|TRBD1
TGTGCCAGCAGCGTAGCCCCTCCAGACAGGGCAACTAATGAAAAACTGTTTTTT
CASSVAPPDRATNEKLFF
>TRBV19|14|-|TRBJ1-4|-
TGTGCCAGTAGCACATCCAGTGTGGGTGAAAAACTGTTTTTT
CASSTSSVGEKLFF
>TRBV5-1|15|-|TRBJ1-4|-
TGCGCCAGCAGCCCAGATACAGGGCTCGATGAAAAACTGTTTTTT
CASSPDTGLDEKLFF
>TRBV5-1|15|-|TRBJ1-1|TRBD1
TGCGCCAGCAGCTTGGGGGACAGGGGGTGGACTGAAGCTTTCTTT
CASSLGDRGWTEAFF
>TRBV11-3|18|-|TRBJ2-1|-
TGTGCCAGCAGCTCCGGCTTGGGTCAATCCGGGGCTGGGAATGAGCAGTTCTTC
CASSSGLGQSGAGNEQFF
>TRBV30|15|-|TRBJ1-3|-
TGTGCCTGGAGTACCGACAGCGAACCTGGAAACACCATATATTTT
CAWSTDSEPGNTIYF
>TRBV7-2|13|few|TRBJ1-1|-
TGTGCCAGCAGCCTACAAGGGAACACTGAAGCTTTCTTT
CASSLQGNTEAFF
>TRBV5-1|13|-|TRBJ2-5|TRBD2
TGCGCCAGCAGACAGACTAGCGGAGAGACCCAGTACTTC
CASRQTSGETQYF
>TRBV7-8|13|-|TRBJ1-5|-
TGTGCCAGCAGCTTCTACCTCAATCAGCCCCAGCATTTT
CASSFYLNQPQHF
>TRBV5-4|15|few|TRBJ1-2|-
TGTGCCAGCAGCTTGTCTTCGGGGGGGGACTATGGCTACACCTTC
CASSLSSGGDYGYTF
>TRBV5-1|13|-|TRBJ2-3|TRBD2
TGCGCCAGCACTAGCGGGGTCACAGATACGCAGTATTTT
CASTSGVTDTQYF
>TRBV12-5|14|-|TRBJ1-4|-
TGTGCTAGTGGTTTAGGGACGGCCAATGAAAAACTGTTTTTT
CASGLGTANEKLFF
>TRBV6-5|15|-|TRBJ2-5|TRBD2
TGTGCCGGCGGGACTAGCGGGGTTCGTCGGGAGACCCAGTACTTC
CAGGTSGVRRETQYF
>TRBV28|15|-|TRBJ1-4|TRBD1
TGTGCCAGCAGTGTAATCGGGACAGGGGACGAAAAACTGTTTTTT
CASSVIGTGDEKLFF
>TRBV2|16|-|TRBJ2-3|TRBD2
TGTGCCAGCAGTCCTACTAGCGGGTCTAGCACAGATACGCAGTATTTT
CASSPTSGSSTDTQYF
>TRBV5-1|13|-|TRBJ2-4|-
TGCGCCAGCAGCTTTTCGTCCCTAAACATTCAGTACTTC
CASSFSSLNIQYF
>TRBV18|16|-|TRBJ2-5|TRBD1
TGTGCCAGCTCACCTGGGACAGGACTCAACCAAGAGACCCAGTACTTC
CASSPGTGLNQETQYF
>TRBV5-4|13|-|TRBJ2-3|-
TGTGCCAGCAGCCCAGAGGGCCCAGATACGCAGTATTTT
CASSPEGPDTQYF
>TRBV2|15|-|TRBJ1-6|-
TGTGCCAGCAGTGGGGGGATCCCCCTGGAATCACCCCTCCACTTT
CASSGGIPLESPLHF
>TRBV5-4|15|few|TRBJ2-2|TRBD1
TGTGCCAGCAGCTTGGTGTCAGGGGGTCAGGGGGAGCTGTTTTTT
CASSLVSGGQGELFF
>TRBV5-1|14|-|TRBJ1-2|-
TGCGCCAGCAGCGGTGGGGGTGCTAACTATGGCTACACCTTC
CASSGGGANYGYTF
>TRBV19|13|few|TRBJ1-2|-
TGTGCCAGTAGTAGCAGGGACCCCTATGGCTACACCTTC
CASSSRDPYGYTF
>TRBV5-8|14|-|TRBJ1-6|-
TGTGCCAGCAGCTTAGGACCCGTACAATCACCCCTCCACTTT
CASSLGPVQSPLHF
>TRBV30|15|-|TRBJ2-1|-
TGTGCCTGGAGTGTCTTAGGGGAACCCTACAATGAGCAGTTCTTC
CAWSVLGEPYNEQFF
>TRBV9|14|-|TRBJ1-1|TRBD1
TGTGCCAGCAGCGCCCGACAGGGAAACACTGAAGCTTTCTTT
CASSARQGNTEAFF
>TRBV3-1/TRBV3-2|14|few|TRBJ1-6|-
TGTGCCAGCAGCCTAGGACAAGGCATTTCACCCCTCCACTTT
CASSLGQGISPLHF
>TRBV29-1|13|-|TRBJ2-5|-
TGCAGCGTTGCACCTATGTCGGCAGAGACCCAGTACTTC
CSVAPMSAETQYF
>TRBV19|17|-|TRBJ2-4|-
TGTGCCAGTAGTCTTCGGGGAGGGGGAGTAGCCAAAAACATTCAGTACTTC
CASSLRGGGVAKNIQYF